This TCR beta chain was documented in a study of control samples from healthy donors and cancer patients (TCRdb year 2020). The sample holds one count of this clone. Its antigen is not yet known. One base away there is no much larger clone; base qualities are not given. The method was the immunoSEQ multiplex PCR assay. Held by TCRdb, this immuneACCESS table contains in-frame sequences only and omits some clones. Under half of the omission traces to an unresolved V gene where checked; the cause of the rest is unknown. Counted in this sample were 100,000 to 120,000 clones; roughly 88% of them appeared once. The ten largest account for around 4% of the sample. Sequencing input: PBMCs. The receptor's source is a woman aged 60-75 years with lung cancer.

Here is the DNA: TGTGCCACCAGTAGCGTAACCGGGACAGGGGTCCTTGGCTATGGCTACACCTTC. It is translated as CATSSVTGTGVLGYGYTF. The sequence links TRBV24-1 to TRBJ1-2; TRBD1 matches 10 bases in the middle. V ends up 6 bases short and J 4 bases short, with an unmatched junction base count of 16. CDR1 KGHDR and CDR2 SFDVKD were looked up in the germline V gene. The CDR3 sequence holds 18 residues, the cysteine and phenylalanine included. CDR3 DNA is the only sequence kept; it has 54 bases, read in frame from the first base.